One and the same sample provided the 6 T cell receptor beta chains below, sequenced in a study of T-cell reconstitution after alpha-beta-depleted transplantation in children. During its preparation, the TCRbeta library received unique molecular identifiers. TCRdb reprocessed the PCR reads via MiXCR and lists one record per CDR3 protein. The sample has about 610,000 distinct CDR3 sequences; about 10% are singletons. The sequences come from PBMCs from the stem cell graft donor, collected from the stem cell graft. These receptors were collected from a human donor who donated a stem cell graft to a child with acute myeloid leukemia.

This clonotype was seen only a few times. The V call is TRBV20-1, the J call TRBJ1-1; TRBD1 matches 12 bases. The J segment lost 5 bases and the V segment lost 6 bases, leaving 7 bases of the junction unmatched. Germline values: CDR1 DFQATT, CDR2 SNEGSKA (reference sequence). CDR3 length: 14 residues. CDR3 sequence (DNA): TGCAGTGCCCCGGGACAGGGGGCTATGACTGAAGCTTTCTTT. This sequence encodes CSAPGQGAMTEAFF.

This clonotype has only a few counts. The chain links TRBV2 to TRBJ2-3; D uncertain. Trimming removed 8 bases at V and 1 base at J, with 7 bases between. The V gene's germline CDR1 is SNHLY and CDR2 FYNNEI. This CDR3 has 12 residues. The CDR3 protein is CASDRGTDTQYF. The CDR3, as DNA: TGTGCCAGCGATCGAGGCACAGATACGCAGTATTTT.

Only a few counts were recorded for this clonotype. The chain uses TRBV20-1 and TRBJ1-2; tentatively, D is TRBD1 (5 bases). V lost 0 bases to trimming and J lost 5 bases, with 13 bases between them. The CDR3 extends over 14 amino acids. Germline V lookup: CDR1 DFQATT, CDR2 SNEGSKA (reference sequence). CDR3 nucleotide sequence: TGCAGTGCTAGAGATCGAGGACAACTATATGGCTACACCTTC. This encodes CSARDRGQLYGYTF.

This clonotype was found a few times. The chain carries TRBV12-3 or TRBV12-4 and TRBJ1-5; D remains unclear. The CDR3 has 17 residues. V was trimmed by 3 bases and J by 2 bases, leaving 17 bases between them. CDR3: CASSFGPRGIGNQPQHF. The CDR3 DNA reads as TGTGCCAGCAGTTTCGGCCCTCGAGGCATTGGCAATCAGCCCCAGCATTTT.

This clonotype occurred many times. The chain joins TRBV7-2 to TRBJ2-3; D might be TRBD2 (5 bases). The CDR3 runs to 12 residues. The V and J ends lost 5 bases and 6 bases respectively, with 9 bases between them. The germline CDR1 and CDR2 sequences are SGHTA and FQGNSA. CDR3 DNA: TGTGCCAGCAGCGCTGGGGAGGATACGCAGTATTTT. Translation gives CASSAGEDTQYF.

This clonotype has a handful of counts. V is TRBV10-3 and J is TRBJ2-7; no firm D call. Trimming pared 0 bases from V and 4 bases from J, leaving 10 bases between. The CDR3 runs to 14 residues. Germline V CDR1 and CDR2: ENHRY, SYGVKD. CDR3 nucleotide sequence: TGTGCCATCAGTGAGTCGCTACAAGCTTACGAGCAGTACTTC. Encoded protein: CAISESLQAYEQYF.